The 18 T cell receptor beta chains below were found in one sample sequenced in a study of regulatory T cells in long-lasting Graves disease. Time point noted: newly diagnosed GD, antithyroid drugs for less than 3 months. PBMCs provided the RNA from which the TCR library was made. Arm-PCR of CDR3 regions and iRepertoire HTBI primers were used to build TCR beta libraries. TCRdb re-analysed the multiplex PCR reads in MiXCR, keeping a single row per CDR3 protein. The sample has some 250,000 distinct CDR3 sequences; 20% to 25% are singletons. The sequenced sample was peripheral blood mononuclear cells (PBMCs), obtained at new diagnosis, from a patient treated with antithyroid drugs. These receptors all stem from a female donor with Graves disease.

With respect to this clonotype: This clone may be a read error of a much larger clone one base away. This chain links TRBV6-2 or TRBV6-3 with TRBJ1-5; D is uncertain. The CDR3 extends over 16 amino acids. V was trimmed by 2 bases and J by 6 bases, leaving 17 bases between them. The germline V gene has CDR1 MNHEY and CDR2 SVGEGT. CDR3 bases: TGTGCCAGCAGTTACAGCTCGGGCAGTATGGGTCAGCCCCAGCATTTT. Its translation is CASSYSSGSMGQPQHF.

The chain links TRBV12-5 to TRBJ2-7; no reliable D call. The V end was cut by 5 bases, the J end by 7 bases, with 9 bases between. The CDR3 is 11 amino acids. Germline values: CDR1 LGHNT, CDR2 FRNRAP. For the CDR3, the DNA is TGTGCTAGTGGTCTAACGTCTGAGCAGTACTTC. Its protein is CASGLTSEQYF.

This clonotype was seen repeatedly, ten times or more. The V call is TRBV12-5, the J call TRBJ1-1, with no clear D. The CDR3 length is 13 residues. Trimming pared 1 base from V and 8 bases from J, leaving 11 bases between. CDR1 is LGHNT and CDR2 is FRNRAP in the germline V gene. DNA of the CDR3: TGTGCTAGTGGTTTGGCCCCCGTAGGGGAAGCTTTCTTT. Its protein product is CASGLAPVGEAFF.

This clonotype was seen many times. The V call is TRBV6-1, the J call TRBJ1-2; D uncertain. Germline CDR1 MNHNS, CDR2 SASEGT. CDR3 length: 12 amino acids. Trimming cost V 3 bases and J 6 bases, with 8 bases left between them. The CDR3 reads CASSEGRDGYTF. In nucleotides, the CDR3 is TGTGCCAGCAGTGAGGGTCGGGATGGCTACACCTTC.

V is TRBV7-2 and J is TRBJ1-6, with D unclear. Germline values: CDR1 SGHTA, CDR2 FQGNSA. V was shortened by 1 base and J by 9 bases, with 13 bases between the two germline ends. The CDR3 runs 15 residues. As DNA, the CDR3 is TGTGCCAGCAGCTTAGGACGCGCACGCGGTTCACCCCTCCACTTT. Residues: CASSLGRARGSPLHF.

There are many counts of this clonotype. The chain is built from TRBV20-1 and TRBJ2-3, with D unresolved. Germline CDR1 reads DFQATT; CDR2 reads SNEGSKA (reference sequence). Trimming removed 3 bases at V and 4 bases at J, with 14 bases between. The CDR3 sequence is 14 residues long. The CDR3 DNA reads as TGCAGTGCTAGGGGAATCCCGGTTCCAGATACGCAGTATTTT. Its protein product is CSARGIPVPDTQYF.

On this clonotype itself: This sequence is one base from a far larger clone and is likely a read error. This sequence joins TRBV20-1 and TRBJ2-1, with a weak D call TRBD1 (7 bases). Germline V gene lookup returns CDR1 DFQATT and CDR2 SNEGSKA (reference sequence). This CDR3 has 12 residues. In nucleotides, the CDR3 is TGCAGCGTTCGGCAGGGGGGCGATGAGCGGTTCTTC. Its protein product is CSVRQGGDERFF.

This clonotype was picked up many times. The CDR3 nucleotides are TGTGCCAGCAGCCCGGGAGTTGTAAGCGGGGAGCTGTTTTTT. Its protein product is CASSPGVVSGELFF. This chain connects TRBV12-3 or TRBV12-4 to TRBJ2-2; maybe TRBD2 (6 bases). This CDR3 has 14 residues. V lost 6 bases and J lost 7, with 15 bases in between.

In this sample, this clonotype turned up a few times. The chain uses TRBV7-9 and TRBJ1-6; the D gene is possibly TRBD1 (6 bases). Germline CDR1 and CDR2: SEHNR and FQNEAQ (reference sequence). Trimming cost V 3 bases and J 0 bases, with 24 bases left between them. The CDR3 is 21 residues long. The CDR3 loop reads CASSLTLPPGHQSSYNSPLHF. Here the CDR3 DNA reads TGTGCCAGCAGCTTGACCTTACCCCCGGGACACCAAAGCTCCTATAATTCACCCCTCCACTTT.

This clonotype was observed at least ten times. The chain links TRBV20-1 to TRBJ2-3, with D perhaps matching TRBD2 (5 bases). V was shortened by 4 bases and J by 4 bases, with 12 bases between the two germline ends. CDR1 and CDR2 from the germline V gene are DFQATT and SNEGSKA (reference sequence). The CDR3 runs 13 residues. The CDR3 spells CSAKRRAADTQYF. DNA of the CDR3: TGCAGTGCTAAGCGGCGGGCTGCAGATACGCAGTATTTT.

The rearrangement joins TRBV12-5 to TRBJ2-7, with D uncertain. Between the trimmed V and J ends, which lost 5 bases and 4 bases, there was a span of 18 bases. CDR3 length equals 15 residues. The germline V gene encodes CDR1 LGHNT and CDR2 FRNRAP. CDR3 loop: CASGHDPRGIYEQYF. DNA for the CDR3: TGTGCTAGTGGTCACGATCCTCGCGGTATTTACGAGCAGTACTTC. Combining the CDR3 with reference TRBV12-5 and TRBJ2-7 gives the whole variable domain DARVTQTPRHKVTEMGQEVTMRCQPILGHNTVFWYRQTMMQGLELLAYFRNRAPLDDSGMPKDRFSAEMPDATLATLKIQPSEPRDSAVYFCASGHDPRGIYEQYFGPGTRLTVT.

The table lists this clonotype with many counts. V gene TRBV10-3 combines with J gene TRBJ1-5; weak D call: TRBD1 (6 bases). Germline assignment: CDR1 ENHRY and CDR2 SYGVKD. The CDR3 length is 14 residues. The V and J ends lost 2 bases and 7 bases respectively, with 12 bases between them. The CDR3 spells CAISETQGRQPQHF. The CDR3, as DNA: TGTGCCATCAGTGAGACACAGGGAAGACAGCCCCAGCATTTT.

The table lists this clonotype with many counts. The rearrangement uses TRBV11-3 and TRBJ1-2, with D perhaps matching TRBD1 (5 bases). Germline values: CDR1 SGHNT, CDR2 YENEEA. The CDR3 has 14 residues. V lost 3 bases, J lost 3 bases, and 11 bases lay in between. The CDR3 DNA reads TGTGCCAGCAGCTTGGGGGGGACGGACTATGGCTACACCTTC. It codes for CASSLGGTDYGYTF.

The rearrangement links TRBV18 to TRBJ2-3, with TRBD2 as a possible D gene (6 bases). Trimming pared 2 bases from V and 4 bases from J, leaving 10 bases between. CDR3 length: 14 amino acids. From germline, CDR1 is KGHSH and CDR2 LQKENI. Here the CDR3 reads CASSPTSSADTQYF. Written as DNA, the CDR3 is TGTGCCAGCTCACCAACTAGCAGTGCAGATACGCAGTATTTT. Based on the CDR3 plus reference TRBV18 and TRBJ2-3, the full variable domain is NAGVMQNPRHLVRRRGQEARLRCSPMKGHSHVYWYRQLPEEGLKFMVYLQKENIIDESGMPKERFSAEFPKEGPSILRIQQVVRGDSAAYFCASSPTSSADTQYFGPGTRLTVL.

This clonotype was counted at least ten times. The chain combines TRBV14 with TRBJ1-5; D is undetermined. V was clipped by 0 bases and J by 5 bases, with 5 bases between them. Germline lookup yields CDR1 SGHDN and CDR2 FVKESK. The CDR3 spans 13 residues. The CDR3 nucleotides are TGTGCCAGCAGCCAAGACCTTTATCAGCCCCAGCATTTT. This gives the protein CASSQDLYQPQHF.

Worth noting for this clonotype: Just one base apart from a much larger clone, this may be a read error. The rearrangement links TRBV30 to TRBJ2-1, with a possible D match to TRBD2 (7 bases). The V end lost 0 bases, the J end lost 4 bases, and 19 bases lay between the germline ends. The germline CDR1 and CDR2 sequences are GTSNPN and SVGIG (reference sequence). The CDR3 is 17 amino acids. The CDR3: CAWSVLGGASLYNEQFF. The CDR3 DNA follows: TGTGCCTGGAGTGTATTGGGGGGGGCCAGCCTTTACAATGAGCAGTTCTTC.

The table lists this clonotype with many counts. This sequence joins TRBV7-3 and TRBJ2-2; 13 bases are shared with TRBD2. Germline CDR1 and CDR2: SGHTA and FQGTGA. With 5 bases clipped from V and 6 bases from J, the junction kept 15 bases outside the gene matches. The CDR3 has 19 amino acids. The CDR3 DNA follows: TGTGCCAGCAGCCAAAGAGGCCGGACTAGCGGGAGTGGCGCCGGGGAGCTGTTTTTT. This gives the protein CASSQRGRTSGSGAGELFF.

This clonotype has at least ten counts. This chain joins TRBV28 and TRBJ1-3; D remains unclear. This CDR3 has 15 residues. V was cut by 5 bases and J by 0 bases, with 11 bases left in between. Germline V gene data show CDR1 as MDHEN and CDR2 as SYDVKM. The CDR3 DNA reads TGTGCCAGCAGTCCCCTTCAAATCTCTGGAAACACCATATATTTT. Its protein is CASSPLQISGNTIYF.